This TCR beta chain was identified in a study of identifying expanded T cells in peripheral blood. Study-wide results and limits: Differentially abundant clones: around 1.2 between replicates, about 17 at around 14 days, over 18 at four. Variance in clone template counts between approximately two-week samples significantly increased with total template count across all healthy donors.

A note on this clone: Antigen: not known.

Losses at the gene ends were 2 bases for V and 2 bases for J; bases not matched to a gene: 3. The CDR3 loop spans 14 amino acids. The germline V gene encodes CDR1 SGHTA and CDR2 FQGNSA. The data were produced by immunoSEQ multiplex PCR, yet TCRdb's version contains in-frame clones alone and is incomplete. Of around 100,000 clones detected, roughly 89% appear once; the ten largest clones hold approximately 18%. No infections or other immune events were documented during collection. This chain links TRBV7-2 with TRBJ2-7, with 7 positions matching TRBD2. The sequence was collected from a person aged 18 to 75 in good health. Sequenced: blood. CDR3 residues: CASSLLGGTYEQYF. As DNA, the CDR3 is TGTGCCAGCAGCTTACTCGGGGGGACCTACGAGCAGTACTTC.